The 29 T cell receptor beta chains presented below share a single source sample, sequenced in a study of T cells in Graves' hyperthyroidism and ophthalmopathy (dated by TCRdb to the late 2010s). The protocol used for the library was multiplex PCR. The listed sequencing device is Illumina HiSeq 2000. TCR beta CDR3 regions were amplified from RNA transcripts. For the first round of RT-PCR on the TCR CDR3, the HTBI primer set was used together with the Qiagen OneStep RT-PCR kit. Through fastp at Q25 and MiXCR, TCRdb rebuilt clones from the public reads, retaining in-frame beta chains. Under each unique CDR3 protein, matching rows form one entry showing the most common genes and DNA. This sample is represented by roughly 550,000 distinct CDR3 sequences; roughly 15% of them were singletons. The top ten constitute 25% to 30% of the sample. The specimen was blood. These receptors were taken from a woman aged 25 to 39 with Graves' ophthalmopathy.

This clonotype was recorded at least ten times. V and J are TRBV5-4 and TRBJ2-1; D unresolved. Germline-derived CDR1 and CDR2 are SGHNT and YYREEE (reference sequence). This CDR3 contains 14 residues. Trimming removed 8 bases from V and 0 bases from J, with 12 bases in between. For the CDR3, the DNA is TGTGCCAGTACCGGGCATGGCTCCTACAATGAGCAGTTCTTC. Translating it yields CASTGHGSYNEQFF.

This clonotype came up many times. The rearrangement uses TRBV28 and TRBJ2-1; no clear D. The CDR3 sequence is 15 residues long. V was trimmed by 5 bases and J by 0 bases, leaving 11 bases between them. CDR1 is MDHEN, CDR2 SYDVKM, per germline. CDR3 protein: CASSRLGPSYNEQFF. The CDR3 region has the DNA TGTGCCAGCAGTCGTCTCGGCCCCTCCTACAATGAGCAGTTCTTC. The full variable domain, in which reference TRBV28 and TRBJ2-1 provide the parts outside the CDR3, is DVKVTQSSRYLVKRTGEKVFLECVQDMDHENMFWYRQDPGLGLRLIYFSYDVKMKEKGDIPEGYSVSREKKERFSLILESASTNQTSMYLCASSRLGPSYNEQFFGPGTRLTVL.

The CDR3 here is CASSTTHREPQHF. The CDR3 DNA sequence: TGTGCCAGCAGCACTACACACAGGGAGCCCCAGCATTTT. The V call is TRBV27, the J call TRBJ1-5; a weak D match, TRBD1 (6 bases). Germline V gene lookup returns CDR1 MNHEY and CDR2 SMNVEV (reference sequence). This CDR3 is built from 13 residues. The germline V and J ends were trimmed by 6 bases and 8 bases, with 14 bases remaining between them.

This clonotype appeared a few times. The J gene is TRBJ1-1, the V gene TRBV7-3; D remains unclear. The ends were cut back, 4 bases at V and 1 base at J, with 7 bases in the middle. CDR1 SGHTA and CDR2 FQGTGA come from the germline V gene. CDR3 length equals 13 residues. The CDR3 reads CASSSLGNTEAFF. The CDR3 region has the DNA TGTGCCAGCAGCTCCCTCGGGAACACTGAAGCTTTCTTT. Using reference TRBV7-3 and TRBJ1-1 for the parts outside the CDR3, the full variable domain is GAGVSQTPSNKVTEKGKYVELRCDPISGHTALYWYRQSLGQGPEFLIYFQGTGAADDSGLPNDRFFAVRPEGSVSTLKIQRTERGDSAVYLCASSSLGNTEAFFGQGTRLTVV.

This clonotype was seen a few times. The chain couples TRBV4-3 to TRBJ2-2; possible D gene TRBD1, 6 bases. V gave up 1 base and J gave up 3 bases, with 12 bases separating them. The CDR3 sequence is 16 residues long. Per germline, CDR1 LGHNA and CDR2 YSLEER. The CDR3 nucleotides are TGCGCCAGCAGCCAAGGAATTAGGGGGTACACCGGGGAGCTGTTTTTT. Translation: CASSQGIRGYTGELFF.

This clonotype was observed many times. This chain uses TRBV28 with TRBJ1-5; possibly TRBD1 for D (6 bases). The length of the CDR3 is 14 residues. The germline gives CDR1 MDHEN, CDR2 SYDVKM. V was clipped by 6 bases and J by 1 base, with 10 bases between them. CDR3 sequence: CASSPDRSNQPQHF. The CDR3 DNA follows: TGTGCCAGCAGCCCGGACAGAAGCAATCAGCCCCAGCATTTT.

At least ten counts were recorded for this clonotype. V and J are TRBV12-3 or TRBV12-4 and TRBJ1-6; 10 bases fit TRBD1. The CDR3 length is 14 residues. The V and J ends lost 5 bases and 9 bases, in that order; junction bases with no gene match: 4. The CDR3 coding sequence is TGTGCCAGCAGTAGACAGGGGGCTGTTTCACCCCTCCACTTT. This sequence encodes CASSRQGAVSPLHF.

Comment on this clonotype: This may come from a read error, since a much larger clone is one base off. V and J are TRBV20-1 and TRBJ2-3; D possibly matches TRBD1 or TRBD2 (7 bases each). Per germline, CDR1 DFQATT and CDR2 SNEGSKA (reference sequence). This CDR3 region has 12 residues. The CDR3 sequence is CSSGGGTDTQYF. DNA for the CDR3: TGCAGCTCAGGGGGGGGCACAGATACGCAGTATTTT.

The table lists this clonotype with many counts. The chain is built from TRBV7-9 and TRBJ2-5; weak D call: TRBD2 (5 bases). CDR3 length equals 13 residues. The ends were cut back, 7 bases at V and 2 bases at J, with 11 bases in the middle. Germline V gene lookup returns CDR1 SEHNR and CDR2 FQNEAQ (reference sequence). The CDR3 spells CASTPGGQETQYF. Here the CDR3 DNA reads TGTGCCAGCACTCCCGGAGGACAAGAGACCCAGTACTTC.

This clonotype was observed a few times. The chain recombines TRBV2 with TRBJ1-1; D is perhaps TRBD1 (6 bases). The CDR3 is 13 amino acids. Trimming stripped 10 bases from V and 1 base from J, with 13 bases between. Germline V gives CDR1 SNHLY, CDR2 FYNNEI. The CDR3 sequence: CANGRGGNTEAFF. The CDR3 DNA reads as TGTGCCAATGGCAGGGGCGGGAACACTGAAGCTTTCTTT.

The sample holds many counts of this clonotype. V and J are TRBV29-1 and TRBJ1-2, with D hard to call. The CDR3 consists of 15 residues. Deletions cut 4 bases from V and 3 bases from J, with 18 bases between. Germline V gene sequence: CDR1 SQVTM, CDR2 ANQGSEA. The CDR3, as DNA: TGCAGCGTTGTGTTGCCTCCCCCGAAGGACTATGGCTACACCTTC. This gives the protein CSVVLPPPKDYGYTF.

This clonotype occurred many times. This chain connects TRBV5-5 to TRBJ2-1; TRBD2 matches at 9 bases. Trimming took 4 bases from V and 2 from J; bases not matched to a gene: 7. Germline V gives CDR1 SGHKS, CDR2 YYEKEE (reference sequence). The CDR3 is made up of 16 amino acids. The CDR3 loop is CASSLQGLATYNEQFF. DNA of the CDR3: TGTGCCAGCAGCCTACAGGGACTAGCAACCTACAATGAGCAGTTCTTC. Filled out from reference TRBV5-5 and TRBJ2-1, the complete variable domain reads DAGVTQSPTHLIKTRGQQVTLRCSPISGHKSVSWYQQVLGQGPQFIFQYYEKEERGRGNFPDRFSARQFPNYSSELNVNALLLGDSALYLCASSLQGLATYNEQFFGPGTRLTVL.

This clonotype has just a few counts. This chain connects TRBV20-1 to TRBJ2-1, with no clear D. V was trimmed by 3 bases and J by 2 bases, leaving 14 bases between them. The CDR3 sequence is 15 residues long. Germline V gene data show CDR1 as DFQATT and CDR2 as SNEGSKA (reference sequence). The CDR3 DNA is TGCAGTGCTAGTAGGTTCATCCCCACCTACAATGAGCAGTTCTTC. Protein: CSASRFIPTYNEQFF.

The sample holds a few counts of this clonotype. This chain uses TRBV4-3 with TRBJ2-4; 7 nucleotides align to TRBD1. V was pared by 1 base and J by 0 bases, with 3 bases of the junction left unmatched. The CDR3 has 16 amino acids. The germline V gene has CDR1 LGHNA and CDR2 YSLEER. The CDR3 nucleotides are TGCGCCAGCAGCCAAGGGAAGGGGGCAGCCAAAAACATTCAGTACTTC. Translated: CASSQGKGAAKNIQYF.

This clonotype was detected only a few times. The CDR3 reads CASSFWGRRFNNSPLHF. The CDR3 DNA reads as TGTGCCAGCAGTTTTTGGGGAAGGCGGTTTAATAATTCACCCCTCCACTTT. The chain joins TRBV28 to TRBJ1-6; no firm D call. This CDR3 has 17 amino acids. V was cut by 3 bases and J by 5 bases, with 17 bases left in between. Germline V gene sequence: CDR1 MDHEN, CDR2 SYDVKM.

V usage is TRBV7-9 and J usage is TRBJ2-2, with D unclear. Trimming cost V 6 bases and J 2 bases, with 19 bases left between them. Germline values: CDR1 SEHNR, CDR2 FQNEAQ (reference sequence). This CDR3 has 17 amino acids. In DNA form, the CDR3 reads TGTGCCAGCAGTTTCCACCCTCCTACAATCAACACCGGGGAGCTGTTTTTT. This sequence encodes CASSFHPPTINTGELFF.

Many counts were recorded for this clonotype. The V and J genes are TRBV3-1 and TRBJ2-2; D perhaps matches TRBD2 (5 bases). The CDR3 consists of 16 residues. Trimming shortened V by 2 bases and J by 7 bases, and 17 bases separated the two germline ends. The germline CDR1 and CDR2 sequences are LGHDT and YNNKEL (reference sequence). CDR3 DNA sequence: TGTGCCAGCAGCCAACCGAGAGGGAAGGGCATCGGGGAGCTGTTTTTT. Its translation: CASSQPRGKGIGELFF.

This clonotype was seen ten or more times. V gene TRBV7-9 combines with J gene TRBJ2-2; D perhaps matches TRBD2 (5 bases). Germline loops: CDR1 SEHNR, CDR2 FQNEAQ (reference sequence). V shed 6 bases and J shed 6 bases, with 11 bases lying between them. The CDR3 has 13 amino acids. The CDR3 bases are TGTGCCAGCAGTCGGGATCTCGCCGGGGAGCTGTTTTTT. Protein sequence: CASSRDLAGELFF.

In this sample, this clonotype turned up many times. The V gene is TRBV12-3 or TRBV12-4, the J gene TRBJ2-7, with 9 bases fitting TRBD1. The CDR3 contains 15 residues. J gave up 0 bases and V 5 bases, and 5 bases lay outside the gene matches. The CDR3, as DNA: TGTGCCAGCAGTGGGGACAGGGACCTCTCCTACGAGCAGTACTTC. This gives the protein CASSGDRDLSYEQYF.

This clonotype was seen a few times. The chain employs TRBV6-2 or TRBV6-3 and TRBJ2-1, with D possibly being TRBD1 (6 bases). CDR1 and CDR2 from the germline V gene are MNHEY and SVGEGT. The CDR3 has 16 amino acids. V was shortened by 8 bases and J by 8 bases, with 25 bases between the two germline ends. The chain's CDR3 is CASGRYRVQGSHEQFF. In DNA form, the CDR3 reads TGTGCCAGCGGACGATACAGGGTCCAAGGGAGTCATGAGCAGTTCTTC.

This clonotype was seen at least ten times. The chain couples TRBV14 to TRBJ1-4; tentatively, D is TRBD1 (5 bases). The germline V gene encodes CDR1 SGHDN and CDR2 FVKESK. There are 15 residues in the CDR3. V gave up 0 bases and J gave up 8 bases, with 13 bases separating them. The CDR3 is CASSQDQGGGEKLFF. The CDR3 bases are TGTGCCAGCAGCCAAGATCAGGGAGGCGGCGAAAAACTGTTTTTT.

The table lists this clonotype with a few counts. The V call is TRBV3-1, the J call TRBJ1-5; possible D gene TRBD1, 6 bases. Germline V lookup: CDR1 LGHDT, CDR2 YNNKEL (reference sequence). Trimming removed 4 bases at V and 5 bases at J, with 15 bases between. The CDR3 length is 15 residues. DNA for the CDR3: TGTGCCAGCAGCCCACAAACAGGGAGGGATCAGCCCCAGCATTTT. Translated: CASSPQTGRDQPQHF.

Ten or more counts support this clonotype. V and J are TRBV3-1 and TRBJ2-3, with D unresolved. The CDR3 is 13 residues long. V was shortened by 5 bases and J by 6 bases, with 12 bases between the two germline ends. Looked up from germline, CDR1 is LGHDT and CDR2 is YNNKEL (reference sequence). The CDR3 sequence is CASSTSSEDTQYF. Here the CDR3 DNA reads TGTGCCAGCAGCACCTCATCCGAGGATACGCAGTATTTT.

This clonotype was observed at least ten times. The chain joins TRBV20-1 to TRBJ1-1, with 7 bases matching TRBD1. The trim removed 3 bases at V and 0 bases at J, leaving 4 bases unmatched. The V gene's germline CDR1 is DFQATT and CDR2 SNEGSKA (reference sequence). This CDR3 region has 14 residues. The CDR3: CSASDRAMNTEAFF. The CDR3 DNA follows: TGCAGTGCTAGCGACAGGGCGATGAACACTGAAGCTTTCTTT.

This clonotype came up many times. The chain employs TRBV7-2 and TRBJ2-3; 9 positions agree with TRBD2. Germline V gene data show CDR1 as SGHTA and CDR2 as FQGNSA. After removal of 5 bases from V and 2 bases from J, the junction contained 5 bases not matched to a gene. CDR3 length equals 15 residues. CDR3 sequence reads: CASSRSGGDTDTQYF. The CDR3 coding sequence is TGTGCCAGCAGCCGTAGCGGGGGAGACACAGATACGCAGTATTTT.

There are a few counts of this clonotype. The chain has TRBV20-1 and TRBJ2-5; TRBD1 might be the D (6 bases). Trimming removed 5 bases from V and 3 bases from J, with 7 bases in between. There are 11 residues in the CDR3. Germline V gives CDR1 DFQATT, CDR2 SNEGSKA (reference sequence). The CDR3 loop reads CSAHREETQYF. For the CDR3, the DNA is TGCAGTGCTCACAGGGAAGAGACCCAGTACTTC.

About this clonotype: This may be a read error, as it is one base from a much larger clone. J is TRBJ2-3 and V is TRBV2; 7 bases agree with TRBD1. J was trimmed by 7 bases and V by 5 bases; bases with no gene match: 24. Germline V gene sequence: CDR1 SNHLY, CDR2 FYNNEI. This CDR3 has 19 amino acids. The CDR3 DNA is TGTGCCAGCAGTATTACAGGGGCTAGGCTAGCCGCCACACCAAATACGCAGTATTTT. It specifies CASSITGARLAATPNTQYF.

This clonotype occurred many times. V gene TRBV11-2 combines with J gene TRBJ2-1, with 8 nucleotides matching TRBD2. After removal of 4 bases from V and 1 base from J, the junction contained 6 bases not matched to a gene. Germline CDR1 is SGHAT and CDR2 is FQNNGV. The CDR3 is 16 amino acids. CDR3 DNA sequence: TGTGCCAGCAGCTCCACTAGCGGTGATTCCTACAATGAGCAGTTCTTC. Protein: CASSSTSGDSYNEQFF.

This clonotype was counted ten times or more. The chain employs TRBV7-2 and TRBJ2-3; D gene unclear. Per the germline V gene, CDR1 is SGHTA and CDR2 is FQGNSA. This CDR3 contains 15 residues. V lost 1 base to trimming and J lost 6 bases, with 14 bases between them. The CDR3 DNA is TGTGCCAGCAGCTTAGGCGCCGCCAGACCCGATACGCAGTATTTT. This encodes CASSLGAARPDTQYF.